The rows below give T cell receptor beta chains drawn from one sample of a study of shared clonotypes between healthy human individuals. The protocol was immunoSEQ multiplex PCR, while the TCRdb copy is restricted to in-frame clones and leaves out a portion. The table includes 1.5 million to 2.5 million clones, approximately 95% detected once. The sequenced material came from naive CD8+ T cells sorted from blood. The source is a man aged 18 to 29 in good health. The CDR3 runs from the conserved cysteine through the conserved F or W. The order of the fields is CDR3 DNA, CDR3 protein, D gene, J gene, V gene, clone size. The D gene is left open where the match is weak. Not every row has a clone size; where given, it reads once, few, many or a size class.

TGTGCCAGCAGCTTATCCTGGGGTAATCAAGAGACCCAGTACTTC CASSLSWGNQETQYF . TRBJ2-5 TRBV7-9 .
TGTGCCAGCAGCTTCGCAGGGGGTCCAAACTATGGCTACACCTTC CASSFAGGPNYGYTF TRBD1 TRBJ1-2 TRBV13 .
TGTGCCAGCAGCTTAGCCGTGCCGATACAGAGGAACACTGAAGCTTTCTTT CASSLAVPIQRNTEAFF . TRBJ1-1 TRBV7-9 .
TGTGCCAGCAGCTTAGCCCAGGGACTAGCCTACGAGCAGTACTTC CASSLAQGLAYEQYF TRBD2 TRBJ2-7 TRBV7-6 .
TGTGCCAGCAGACCAGGACAGGGGGCGACCGGGGAGCTGTTTTTT CASRPGQGATGELFF TRBD1 TRBJ2-2 TRBV2 .
TGTGCCAGCAGCTTAGCGGGAGGGGGGTACGCTGAGCAGTTCTTC CASSLAGGGYAEQFF TRBD2 TRBJ2-1 TRBV2 .
TGTGCCACCTCAGGTTGGGGTTCGGACGAGCAGTACTTC CATSGWGSDEQYF . TRBJ2-7 TRBV27 .
TGTGCCAGCAGCTTAGTCACGACGGGTCCCACAGATACGCAGTATTTT CASSLVTTGPTDTQYF . TRBJ2-3 TRBV7-9 .
TGTGCCAGCAGTCCCACATCCTACGAGCAGTACTTC CASSPTSYEQYF . TRBJ2-7 TRBV6-5 .
TGCGCCAGCAGCCAAGAATGGGGCCTAGGGTCCTACGAGCAGTACTTC CASSQEWGLGSYEQYF . TRBJ2-7 TRBV4-3 .
TGCGCCAGCAGCCAAGACGGACTAGCGGGATCCGGCCCCACCGGGGAGCTGTTTTTT CASSQDGLAGSGPTGELFF TRBD2 TRBJ2-2 TRBV4-3 .
TGTGCCAGCAGTTTATCGGGGGGGAGCACTGAAGCTTTCTTT CASSLSGGSTEAFF . TRBJ1-1 TRBV27 .
TGTGCCAGCAGTGAGGCGGAGACCCAGTACTTC CASSEAETQYF . TRBJ2-5 TRBV2 .
TGTGCCAGTAGTATCGGGTCCCCGGCTGAAGCTTTCTTT CASSIGSPAEAFF . TRBJ1-1 TRBV19 .
TGTGCCAGCACCGACTTAGGGGGGGGTTTTGGTGGCTACACCTTC CASTDLGGGFGGYTF . TRBJ1-2 TRBV6-1 .
TGTGCCAGCAGCGTAGCACAGGGGGCGGACTATGGCTACACCTTC CASSVAQGADYGYTF TRBD1 TRBJ1-2 TRBV9 .
TGCGCCAGCAGCTTAACGTCCAGCGTATCCTACGAGCAGTACTTC CASSLTSSVSYEQYF . TRBJ2-7 TRBV4-1 .
TGTGCCAGCAGCAATGGGGGAGAGACCCAGTACTTC CASSNGGETQYF . TRBJ2-5 TRBV7-9 .
TGTGCCAGCAGCTTAGGGACAGGTCAAACCTACGAGCAGTACTTC CASSLGTGQTYEQYF TRBD1 TRBJ2-7 TRBV11-2 .
TGTGCCAGCAGTCTACTAGCGGGGGGCGAAGAGACCCAGTACTTC CASSLLAGGEETQYF TRBD2 TRBJ2-5 TRBV28 .
TGTGCCAGCTCATCTAGCGGTGGATCGGATACGCAGTATTTT CASSSSGGSDTQYF TRBD2 TRBJ2-3 TRBV18 few
TGCAGCGTTGAAAGAGTCCAGGGGGGTCCTAACTATGGCTACACCTTC CSVERVQGGPNYGYTF TRBD1 TRBJ1-2 TRBV29-1 .
TGCAGCGCCACCACCCAGGGTACTGAAGCTTTCTTT CSATTQGTEAFF . TRBJ1-1 TRBV29-1 .
TGTGCCAGCAGTGACCCCAGGGGCTCGGCCTACGAGCAGTACTTC CASSDPRGSAYEQYF . TRBJ2-7 TRBV2 .
TGTGCCAGCAGTTGGGGGAACTCCTACGAGCAGTACTTC CASSWGNSYEQYF . TRBJ2-7 TRBV27 .
TGTGCCAGCAATGAGATTGGGGGACTAGCGGGGGACCCTCAAGAGACCCAGTACTTC CASNEIGGLAGDPQETQYF TRBD2 TRBJ2-5 TRBV2 .
TGTGCCAGCTCACTGGGCGAGGGGAAAGGCGTCTACGAGCAGTACTTC CASSLGEGKGVYEQYF . TRBJ2-7 TRBV18 .
TGTGCCAGCAGAGTCGGACAGGGGGGTACCGGGGAGCTGTTTTTT CASRVGQGGTGELFF TRBD1 TRBJ2-2 TRBV27 .